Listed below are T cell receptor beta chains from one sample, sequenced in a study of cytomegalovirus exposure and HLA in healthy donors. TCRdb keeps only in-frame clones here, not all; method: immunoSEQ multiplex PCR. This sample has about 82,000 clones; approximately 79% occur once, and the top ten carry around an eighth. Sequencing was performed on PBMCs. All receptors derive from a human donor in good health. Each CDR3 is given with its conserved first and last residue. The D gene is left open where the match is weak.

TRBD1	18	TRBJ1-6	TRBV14	TGTGCCAGCAGCCAGCTGCGCGACAGGGGGGTCTTGAATTCACCCCTCCACTTT	CASSQLRDRGVLNSPLHF
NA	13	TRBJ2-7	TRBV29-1	TGCAGCGCCGTCCGGGACTCCCTTGGTGAGCAGTACTTC	CSAVRDSLGEQYF
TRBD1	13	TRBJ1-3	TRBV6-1	TGTGCCAGCAGTTTGGACAGGGAAGGCACCATATATTTT	CASSLDREGTIYF
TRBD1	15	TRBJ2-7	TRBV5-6	TGTGCCAGCAGCGCCGAGGGACAGGGTATCTACGAGCAGTACTTC	CASSAEGQGIYEQYF
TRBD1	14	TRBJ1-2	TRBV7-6	TGTGCCAGCAGCAAGACAGGGGGCGTCTATGGCTACACCTTC	CASSKTGGVYGYTF
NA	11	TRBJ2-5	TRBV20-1	TGCAGTGCTAGTCACCGGGAGACCCAGTACTTC	CSASHRETQYF
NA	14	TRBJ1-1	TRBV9	TGTGCCAGCAGCGTAGGCCCGGTGAACACTGAAGCTTTCTTT	CASSVGPVNTEAFF
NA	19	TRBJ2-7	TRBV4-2	TGTGCCAGCAGCCAAGATCCTCCAGGGCTGGGGATCTTTGGTAACGAGCAGTACTTC	CASSQDPPGLGIFGNEQYF
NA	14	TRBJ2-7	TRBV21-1	TGTGCCAGCAGCAAAGGTGACAGGGGATACGAGCAGTACTTC	CASSKGDRGYEQYF
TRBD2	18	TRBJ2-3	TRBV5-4	TGTGCCAGCAGCCGACATGGGGCGGGGGGGCCTAGCACAGATACGCAGTATTTT	CASSRHGAGGPSTDTQYF